These T cell receptor beta chains were read from a single sample in a study of cytomegalovirus exposure and HLA in healthy donors. Some clones are missing from TCRdb's copy, which holds only in-frame ones; the method was immunoSEQ multiplex PCR. The sample contains approximately 210,000 clones, 85% to 90% of which appear only once. The sequenced sample consisted of PBMCs. The receptors come from a woman between 18 and 29 years old in good health and CMV-seronegative. The CDR3 runs from the conserved cysteine through the conserved F or W. The D gene is left open where the match is weak. Rows give clone size only sometimes, using once, few, many, or a class for an expanded clone.

v_gene	d_gene	j_gene	abundance	CDR3nt	CDR3aa
TRBV19	.	TRBJ2-5	.	TGTGCCAGTAGTGCTTCAGGGGTTGAGACCCAGTACTTC	CASSASGVETQYF
TRBV7-9	TRBD2	TRBJ2-1	.	TGTGCCAGCAGCCCTGCAAGGGCGGGAGGCCTCAATGAGCAGTTCTTC	CASSPARAGGLNEQFF
TRBV5-1	TRBD2	TRBJ2-7	.	TGCGCCAGCAGCTGGACTAGCGGGACACATAAGCGTCACGAGCAGTACTTC	CASSWTSGTHKRHEQYF
TRBV27	TRBD2	TRBJ2-1	.	TGTGCCAGCAGTTTAAGCGGGAGTTTCTACAATGAGCAGTTCTTC	CASSLSGSFYNEQFF
TRBV28	.	TRBJ2-3	.	TGTGCCAGCAGTTTAGGGCAGGCCCGTCTCACAGATACGCAGTATTTT	CASSLGQARLTDTQYF
TRBV27	.	TRBJ2-3	.	TGTGCCAGCAGTTCTTTTAACACAGATACGCAGTATTTT	CASSSFNTDTQYF
TRBV6-5	TRBD1	TRBJ1-1	.	TGTGCCAGCAGTTACAATGGACAGGGGGCTACTGAAGCTTTCTTT	CASSYNGQGATEAFF
TRBV12-2	.	TRBJ2-7	.	TGTGCAAGTCGCTTAAGGACTAGCGGGAGCTACGAGCAGTACTTC	CASRLRTSGSYEQYF
TRBV28	.	TRBJ1-2	.	TGTGCCAGCAGTTTATCCAGGAGGGATGGCTACACCTTC	CASSLSRRDGYTF
TRBV27	TRBD1	TRBJ2-2	.	TGTGCCAGCAGTGGACAGGACAGACTCGCGAACACCGGGGAGCTGTTTTTT	CASSGQDRLANTGELFF
TRBV5-6	TRBD1	TRBJ1-5	.	TGTGCCAGCAGCGTCGGGACAGGGCCCCAGCATTTT	CASSVGTGPQHF
TRBV28	.	TRBJ2-1	.	TGTGCCAGCAGTTATCGCCTTAGACAGGCCCCCTACAATGAGCAGTTCTTC	CASSYRLRQAPYNEQFF
TRBV7-9	.	TRBJ1-5	.	TGTGCCAGCAGCTTTGCCGACAGAAATCAGCCCCAGCATTTT	CASSFADRNQPQHF
TRBV6-5	.	TRBJ2-1	.	TGTGCCAGCAGTTACTTTCGACAACACAATGAGCAGTTCTTC	CASSYFRQHNEQFF
TRBV5-1	TRBD1	TRBJ2-5	once	TGCGCCAGCAGCCAGGGGGCGGGAGAGACCCAGTACTTC	CASSQGAGETQYF
TRBV2	TRBD1	TRBJ1-2	few	TGTGCCAGCAGTCCGGGACAGGGGAGAGGCTACACCTTC	CASSPGQGRGYTF
TRBV5-1	TRBD1	TRBJ2-2	.	TGCGCCAGCAGTTCGGGACAGATCACCGGGGAGCTGTTTTTT	CASSSGQITGELFF
TRBV28	TRBD2	TRBJ2-3	.	TGTGCCAGCATAAGCTCTCCTAGCGGGAGGGCCAGGAGAGGCGGCACAGATACGCAGTATTTT	CASISSPSGRARRGGTDTQYF